Presented here are 29 T cell receptor beta chains from one specimen sequenced in a study of blood T cells in healthy people across ages. Primed by a sample-barcoded 5' primer and a J-beta primer mix, a second PCR proceeded for roughly 7 to 11 cycles. TCRdb processed the 5' RACE reads anew with MiXCR; each CDR3 protein has one entry. The sample lists hundreds of thousands of distinct CDR3 sequences; about 30% were seen once. Sequencing was done on a sample of blood. Every receptor here comes from a woman aged 80 or over in good health.

The V call is TRBV6-5, the J call TRBJ1-4; D is possibly TRBD1 (5 bases). V lost 8 bases and J lost 4, with 14 bases in between. The CDR3 is 14 amino acids. Germline CDR1 MNHEY, CDR2 SVGAGI. CDR3 DNA sequence: TGTGCCAGCGCTCCAGGGAGGGGTAATGAAAAACTGTTTTTT. It is translated as CASAPGRGNEKLFF.

This clonotype was recorded at least ten times. Germline is not matched at one junction end, which may reflect a read error. The chain recombines TRBV27 with TRBJ1-2; no clear D. The CDR3 contains 14 residues. Germline loops: CDR1 MNHEY, CDR2 SMNVEV (reference sequence). The CDR3 coding sequence is TGCGCCAGCAGCTTGTCGGGAAGAGACTATGGCTACACCTTC. Translating it yields CASSLSGRDYGYTF.

The genes are TRBV24-1 and TRBJ2-1; 7 nucleotides align to TRBD1. The DNA end is more similar to TRBJ2-7, so the J call may be wrong. The germline V gene has CDR1 KGHDR and CDR2 SFDVKD. The CDR3 runs 14 residues. Here the CDR3 DNA reads TGTGCCACCTGTGGAACACAGGGGTTGAATGAGCAGTACTTC. Encoded protein: CATCGTQGLNEQYF.

For this clonotype: A read error may produce the germline difference seen at one junction end. This sequence joins TRBV7-2 and TRBJ1-4; maybe TRBD1 (5 bases). The germline CDR1 and CDR2 sequences are SGHTA and FQGNSA. The CDR3 totals 15 residues. CDR3 amino acids: CASSLGGLANGKLFF. The CDR3 DNA sequence: TGTGCCAGCAGCTTAGGGGGGTTAGCTAATGGAAAACTGTTTTTT. Filled out from reference TRBV7-2 and TRBJ1-4, the complete variable domain reads GAGVSQSPSNKVTEKGKDVELRCDPISGHTALYWYRQSLGQGLEFLIYFQGNSAPDKSGLPSDRFSAERTGGSVSTLTIQRTQQEDSAVYLCASSLGGLANGKLFFGSGTQLSVL.

This clonotype has a count of ten or more. This chain links TRBV12-3 or TRBV12-4 with TRBJ2-1, with D possibly TRBD2 on 6 matching bases. This CDR3 region has 15 residues. V was cut by 2 bases and J by 4 bases, with 12 bases left in between. In DNA, the CDR3 is TGTGCCAGCAGTTTACGGGGGAGCGGATACAATGAGCAGTTCTTC. Protein: CASSLRGSGYNEQFF.

Concerning this clonotype: This could be a read error, since a much larger clone is one nucleotide away. Here the CDR3 reads CASSYGGGPSGANVLTF. The CDR3 DNA is TGTGCCAGCAGTTACGGCGGGGGACCCTCTGGGGCCAACGTCCTGACTTTC. V usage is TRBV6-2 or TRBV6-3 and J usage is TRBJ2-6; 7 positions agree with TRBD2. The V gene end was trimmed by 2 bases and the J gene end by 0 bases; junction bases not matched to a gene: 4. This CDR3 region has 17 residues. Looked up from germline, CDR1 is MNHEY and CDR2 is SVGEGT.

In this sample, this clonotype turned up many times. V is TRBV24-1 and J is TRBJ2-1, with a possible D match to TRBD2 (5 bases). In germline, CDR1 is KGHDR, CDR2 SFDVKD. The CDR3 runs 13 residues. Trimming stripped 6 bases from V and 6 bases from J, with 11 bases between. This chain's CDR3 is CATSLGGINEQFF. In nucleotides, the CDR3 is TGTGCCACCAGTTTAGGAGGAATCAATGAGCAGTTCTTC.

The chain is built from TRBV29-1 and TRBJ2-7; a weak D match, TRBD2 (5 bases). The CDR3 loop spans 13 amino acids. Germline CDR1 SQVTM, CDR2 ANQGSEA. Between the trimmed V and J ends, which lost 7 bases and 4 bases, there was a span of 17 bases. The DNA for the CDR3 is TGCAGCGCGGACTGCGTGGGAATATACGAGCAGTACTTC. Translating it yields CSADCVGIYEQYF.

The V and J genes are TRBV20-1 and TRBJ2-1, with 9 bases matching TRBD1. In germline, CDR1 is DFQATT, CDR2 SNEGSKA (reference sequence). There are 13 residues in the CDR3. The ends lost 3 bases at V and 10 bases at J; junction bases unmatched: 7. CDR3 amino acids: CSARGQGPYEQFF. The CDR3 DNA sequence: TGCAGTGCTAGGGGACAGGGCCCCTACGAGCAGTTCTTC.

This clonotype was seen at least ten times. The J gene is TRBJ2-7, the V gene TRBV20-1, with D maybe TRBD2 (6 bases). CDR1 and CDR2 from the germline V gene are DFQATT and SNEGSKA (reference sequence). The CDR3 is 15 residues long. V shed 1 base and J shed 0 bases, with 13 bases lying between them. The CDR3 DNA reads as TGCAGTGCTAGAGGGCTAGCGACGAGCTCCTACGAGCAGTACTTC. This encodes CSARGLATSSYEQYF.

The CDR3 here is CASSQGGRPGTMRQYF. The CDR3 nucleotides read TGTGCCAGCAGCCAAGGGGGGAGGCCAGGGACGATGCGGCAGTACTTC. The chain combines TRBV14 with TRBJ2-7, with a weak D call TRBD2 (6 bases). There are 16 residues in the CDR3. Germline values: CDR1 SGHDN, CDR2 FVKESK. Trimming left V 1 base short and J 9 bases short, with 22 bases between.

The chain combines TRBV7-2 with TRBJ2-7; D is unclear. The DNA end favors TRBJ2-5, so the J call may be wrong. The CDR3 consists of 15 residues. Germline V CDR1 and CDR2: SGHTA, FQGNSA. The CDR3 spells CASSLHGLQEETQYF. As DNA, the CDR3 is TGTGCCAGCAGCTTACACGGCCTCCAGGAAGAGACCCAGTACTTC.

Comments on this clonotype: An end of the junction differs from the germline gene, which may be a read error. The chain carries TRBV7-9 and TRBJ1-1; TRBD1 might be the D (5 bases). The CDR3 extends over 13 amino acids. The germline V gene has CDR1 SEHNR and CDR2 FQNEAQ (reference sequence). CDR3 protein: CASSLGQGNEAFF. The CDR3 DNA reads as TGTGCCAGCAGTTTAGGGCAGGGCAATGAAGCTTTCTTT.

In this sample, this clonotype turned up many times. The chain uses TRBV9 and TRBJ2-1, with 13 positions matching TRBD2. The CDR3 totals 18 residues. Germline V CDR1 and CDR2: SGDLS, YYNGEE. V shed 4 bases and J 3 bases; nucleotides not matched to a gene: 10. The CDR3 reads CASSPIRTSGRHYNEQFF. The CDR3 DNA follows: TGTGCCAGCAGCCCAATCCGGACTAGCGGGAGACACTACAATGAGCAGTTCTTC.

The chain's CDR3 is CASSSPGMNYGYTF. CDR3 nucleotide sequence: TGTGCCAGCAGCTCCCCCGGGATGAACTATGGCTACACCTTC. The chain recombines TRBV5-6 with TRBJ1-2, with unresolved D. The CDR3 has 14 residues. Trimming stripped 3 bases from V and 2 bases from J, with 11 bases between. CDR1 and CDR2 from the germline V gene are SGHDT and YYEEEE.

In its sample, this clonotype was seen many times. The chain has TRBV20-1 and TRBJ2-1; D call uncertain. Germline V gene lookup returns CDR1 DFQATT and CDR2 SNEGSKA (reference sequence). The CDR3 length is 14 residues. V lost 1 base, J lost 7 bases, and 14 bases lay in between. The CDR3 DNA reads TGCAGTGCTAGAGCTAAAATTATTGGGAATGAGCAGTTCTTC. This translates into CSARAKIIGNEQFF.

This clonotype was seen repeatedly, ten times or more. CDR3 protein: CASRYAPLDRVGDTGELFF. CDR3 in DNA: TGTGCCAGCAGATATGCTCCTCTTGACAGGGTCGGGGACACCGGGGAGCTGTTTTTT. V is TRBV12-3 or TRBV12-4 and J is TRBJ2-2; 7 nucleotides match TRBD1. V was clipped by 6 bases and J by 3 bases; unmatched bases: 19. The CDR3 extends over 19 amino acids.

This clonotype was recorded a few times. The CDR3 loop reads CSARKPGTTNEKLFF. Written as DNA, the CDR3 is TGCAGTGCTCGAAAACCGGGGACAACTAATGAAAAACTGTTTTTT. The rearrangement uses TRBV20-1 and TRBJ1-4; no clear D gene. The CDR3 sequence is 15 residues long. Trimming stripped 5 bases from V and 0 bases from J, with 13 bases between. CDR1 is DFQATT, CDR2 SNEGSKA, per germline (reference sequence).

This clonotype was counted at least ten times. The chain combines TRBV5-5 with TRBJ1-5; TRBD1 aligns across 10 bases. V lost 0 bases to trimming and J lost 5 bases; unmatched junction nucleotides: 8. The CDR3 covers 17 residues. Germline values: CDR1 SGHKS, CDR2 YYEKEE (reference sequence). CDR3 in amino acids: CASSLEGDRGLYQPQHF. As DNA, the CDR3 is TGTGCCAGCAGCTTGGAGGGAGACAGGGGGCTTTATCAGCCCCAGCATTTT.

This clonotype has at least ten counts. This chain joins TRBV20-1 and TRBJ2-1; D uncertain. The CDR3 runs 11 residues. Germline V gives CDR1 DFQATT, CDR2 SNEGSKA (reference sequence). Trimming took off 1 base at V and 7 bases at J, with 5 bases between the two ends. This chain's CDR3 is CSARVLNEQFF. The CDR3 coding sequence is TGCAGTGCTAGAGTCCTGAATGAGCAGTTCTTC.

This clonotype appeared a few times. The rearrangement uses TRBV12-3 or TRBV12-4 and TRBJ2-7; perhaps D is TRBD1 or TRBD2 (6 bases each). The CDR3 extends over 12 amino acids. V was shortened by 8 bases and J by 9 bases, with 17 bases between the two germline ends. The CDR3 loop reads CASGWGADGQYF. CDR3 in DNA: TGTGCCAGCGGGTGGGGGGCTGACGGGCAGTACTTC.

The sample holds many counts of this clonotype. The chain carries TRBV5-1 and TRBJ2-7; D is possibly TRBD1 (6 bases). Trimming shortened V by 4 bases and J by 2 bases, and 13 bases separated the two germline ends. The length of the CDR3 is 14 residues. CDR1 is SGHRS, CDR2 YFSETQ, per germline. The DNA for the CDR3 is TGCGCCAGCAGCCACGGGACACGAACCTACGAGCAGTACTTC. Amino acid sequence: CASSHGTRTYEQYF.

This chain joins TRBV7-2 and TRBJ2-3, with 9 positions matching TRBD2. The germline CDR1 and CDR2 sequences are SGHTA and FQGNSA. V shed 2 bases and J 6 bases; nucleotides not matched to a gene: 18. The length of the CDR3 is 19 residues. CDR3 loop: CASSLSYAGDSGRRDTQYF. Here the CDR3 DNA reads TGTGCCAGCAGCTTAAGTTACGCTGGGGATAGCGGGAGAAGGGATACGCAGTATTTT.

This clonotype was picked up many times. This rearrangement joins TRBV12-3 or TRBV12-4 to TRBJ1-1, with D unresolved. Trimming pared 6 bases from V and 0 bases from J, leaving 5 bases between. The CDR3 length is 12 residues. CDR3 protein: CASRRMNTEAFF. CDR3 DNA: TGTGCCAGCAGACGCATGAACACTGAAGCTTTCTTT.

In this sample, this clonotype turned up a few times. This chain links TRBV6-6 with TRBJ1-6; 9 bases line up with TRBD1. Germline loops: CDR1 MNHNY, CDR2 SVGAGI (reference sequence). The trim removed 5 bases at V and 7 bases at J, leaving 9 bases unmatched. The CDR3 totals 16 residues. The CDR3 region is CASSQPGQGRNSPLHF. The CDR3 DNA reads as TGTGCCAGCAGTCAACCAGGACAGGGGAGAAATTCACCCCTCCACTTT.

The chain combines TRBV6-6 with TRBJ1-3, with unresolved D. From germline, CDR1 is MNHNY and CDR2 SVGAGI (reference sequence). The CDR3 runs 15 residues. Between the trimmed V and J ends, which lost 3 bases and 3 bases, there was a span of 12 bases. The CDR3 here is CASSYKVEGGNTIYF. DNA for the CDR3: TGTGCCAGCAGTTATAAGGTAGAAGGTGGAAACACCATATATTTT.

The chain employs TRBV11-2 and TRBJ1-6, with 7 bases lining up with TRBD1. This CDR3 has 17 amino acids. Germline V gene lookup returns CDR1 SGHAT and CDR2 FQNNGV. J gave up 8 bases and V 1 base, and 11 bases lay outside the gene matches. The CDR3 DNA reads TGTGCCAGCAGCTTAGGACCCCGACAGGGCTTGGATTCACCCCTCCACTTT. Its protein product is CASSLGPRQGLDSPLHF.

Comments on this clonotype: This sequence may be a read error, since a much larger clone differs from it by one base. The chain employs TRBV6-5 and TRBJ1-2; 8 nucleotides align to TRBD1. Looked up from germline, CDR1 is MNHEY and CDR2 is SVGAGI. The CDR3 is made up of 15 amino acids. CDR3 residues: CASSPRTGQNYGHTF. Here the CDR3 DNA reads TGTGCCAGCAGTCCGAGGACAGGGCAGAACTATGGCCACACCTTC.

The chain joins TRBV30 to TRBJ2-7; no reliable D call. Matching the DNA end better, TRBJ2-5 makes the J call doubtful. This CDR3 spans 13 amino acids. From germline, CDR1 is GTSNPN and CDR2 SVGIG (reference sequence). CDR3 nucleotides: TGTGCCTGGATTGGACCGTACGGAGAGACCCAGTACTTC. Encoded protein: CAWIGPYGETQYF.